What follows are 11 T cell receptor beta chains derived from one specimen sequenced in a study of OX40 agonist ivuxolimab in advanced cancers. Only in-frame clones appear in the TCRdb table, and some are missing; sequencing was by immunoSEQ multiplex PCR. The data hold tens of thousands of clones, with about 88% observed a single time. This specimen consisted of CD4+ or CD8+ T cells sorted from blood, obtained in a trial of the OX40 agonist ivuxolimab. These receptors were obtained from an adult with an advanced solid tumor such as melanoma, head and neck, liver or kidney cancer.

This clone has more than one count but fewer than ten. CDR3: CASSSTVEGYTF. Written as DNA, the CDR3 is TGTGCCAGCAGCTCGACGGTGGAAGGCTACACCTTC. The V gene is TRBV2, the J gene TRBJ1-2; D gene ambiguous. Trimming left V 6 bases short and J 8 bases short, with 13 bases between. Germline values: CDR1 SNHLY, CDR2 FYNNEI. CDR3 length: 12 amino acids.

This chain links TRBV4-3 with TRBJ2-7, with TRBD2 matching 11 bases. V was pared by 0 bases and J by 5 bases, with 9 bases of the junction left unmatched. Germline CDR1 and CDR2: LGHNA and YSLEER. The CDR3 has 17 amino acids. The CDR3 nucleotides read TGCGCCAGCAGCCAAGATACTGGGACTAGCGGTATCCACGAGCAGTACTTC. This translates into CASSQDTGTSGIHEQYF.

This chain joins TRBV7-8 and TRBJ2-5; 7 nucleotides match TRBD1. The CDR3 consists of 15 residues. J was trimmed by 2 bases and V by 2 bases; bases with no gene match: 5. CDR1 and CDR2 from the germline V gene are SGHVS and FQNEAQ. For the CDR3, the DNA is TGTGCCAGCAGCTTAAGCCACAGGGGACAAGAGACCCAGTACTTC. Residues: CASSLSHRGQETQYF.

This chain joins TRBV6-7 and TRBJ2-2; 11 positions match TRBD1. TRBV6-7 is recorded as an ORF, its role being uncertain. V was pared by 5 bases and J by 7 bases, with 18 bases of the junction left unmatched. The CDR3 is made up of 19 amino acids. The CDR3: CASSPTLFLDRGQVGELFF. CDR3 nucleotides: TGTGCCAGCAGTCCGACCCTGTTCTTGGACAGGGGGCAGGTCGGGGAGCTGTTTTTT.

This chain connects TRBV7-2 to TRBJ1-5, with TRBD1 matching 7 bases. Per germline, CDR1 SGHTA and CDR2 FQGNSA. This CDR3 region has 14 residues. Trimming took 3 bases from V and 2 from J; bases not matched to a gene: 1. The CDR3 sequence is CASSFTGGNQPQHF. DNA for the CDR3: TGTGCCAGCAGCTTCACAGGGGGCAATCAGCCCCAGCATTTT.

The chain carries TRBV5-1 and TRBJ2-1; 14 bases are a match to TRBD2. V lost 2 bases to trimming and J lost 6 bases; unmatched junction nucleotides: 10. Germline lookup yields CDR1 SGHRS and CDR2 YFSETQ. The CDR3 is made up of 18 amino acids. The CDR3 DNA sequence: TGCGCCAGCAGCTTTGTCGGGGGGACTAGCGGGAGTTTCAATGAGCAGTTCTTC. Encoded protein: CASSFVGGTSGSFNEQFF.

This clone was observed a single time. The V gene is TRBV30, the J gene TRBJ1-2; 7 bases align to TRBD1. The CDR3 extends over 13 amino acids. The V segment lost 3 bases and the J segment 8 bases; nucleotides outside the gene matches: 9. Germline values: CDR1 GTSNPN, CDR2 SVGIG (reference sequence). The CDR3 here is CAWRFSGGLGYTF. In DNA, the CDR3 is TGTGCCTGGAGGTTCTCAGGGGGTTTAGGCTACACCTTC.

The chain employs TRBV4-2 and TRBJ2-7, with 7 bases lining up with TRBD1. J gave up 6 bases and V 2 bases, and 4 bases lay outside the gene matches. CDR1 and CDR2 from the germline V gene are LGHNA and YNFKEQ. This CDR3 has 13 residues. The CDR3 sequence is CASSQTNRGEQYF. As DNA, the CDR3 is TGTGCCAGCAGCCAAACCAACAGGGGCGAGCAGTACTTC.

The chain uses TRBV2 and TRBJ1-2, with a tentative D call TRBD1 (6 bases). This CDR3 comprises 15 residues. V gave up 4 bases and J gave up 6 bases, with 18 bases separating them. Germline V gene lookup returns CDR1 SNHLY and CDR2 FYNNEI. This CDR3 reads CASSVLVTTGNGYTF. In DNA, the CDR3 is TGTGCCAGCAGTGTCCTCGTTACGACAGGAAATGGCTACACCTTC.

The chain combines TRBV5-1 with TRBJ2-2; D perhaps matches TRBD1 (6 bases). The V and J ends lost 5 bases and 5 bases respectively, with 19 bases between them. Per the germline V gene, CDR1 is SGHRS and CDR2 is YFSETQ. The CDR3 length is 16 residues. CDR3 residues: CASSRDISPGTGELFF. The CDR3 DNA follows: TGCGCCAGCAGTCGGGACATCTCCCCGGGTACCGGGGAGCTGTTTTTT.

The J gene is TRBJ1-1, the V gene TRBV9, with D uncertain. From germline, CDR1 is SGDLS and CDR2 YYNGEE. The CDR3 totals 15 residues. V gave up 4 bases and J gave up 1 base, with 14 bases separating them. The CDR3 sequence is CASSPYVRENTEAFF. CDR3 sequence (DNA): TGTGCCAGCAGCCCCTACGTCCGTGAGAACACTGAAGCTTTCTTT.